This is a list of T cell receptor beta chains from one sample in a study. MiXCR, run by TCRdb on the 5' RACE reads, gives a single entry per CDR3 protein. The sample includes nearly 55,000 distinct CDR3 sequences, about 24% of them seen just once. The specimen sequenced was tumor-infiltrating naive CD4+ T cells sorted from the breast tumor. These receptors were collected from a female donor with breast cancer. The CDR3 runs from the conserved cysteine through the conserved F or W. D genes are given only for firm matches. Clone size is stated in some rows and not others, as once, few, many or a class when expanded.

CDR3 protein: CASRGGDRVTDTQYF
CDR3 DNA: TGTGCCTCCAGGGGCGGGGACAGGGTCACAGATACGCAGTATTTT
J gene: TRBJ2-3
V gene: TRBV24-1
clone size: .
D gene: TRBD1

CDR3 protein: CAGSQASGGGEKLFF
CDR3 DNA: TGTGCCGGCAGCCAAGCCTCGGGGGGCGGCGAAAAACTGTTTTTT
J gene: TRBJ1-4
V gene: TRBV4-2
clone size: .
D gene: .

CDR3 protein: CASSSSGTSRNEQFF
CDR3 DNA: TGTGCCAGCAGCTCTTCCGGGACTAGCAGGAATGAGCAGTTCTTC
J gene: TRBJ2-1
V gene: TRBV7-2
clone size: many
D gene: TRBD2

CDR3 protein: CASSPPPFMNTEAFF
CDR3 DNA: TGTGCCAGCAGTCCTCCACCCTTTATGAACACTGAAGCTTTCTTT
J gene: TRBJ1-1
V gene: TRBV12-3/TRBV12-4
clone size: .
D gene: .

CDR3 protein: CASSFVGADTQYF
CDR3 DNA: TGTGCCAGCAGCTTCGTGGGTGCAGATACGCAGTATTTT
J gene: TRBJ2-3
V gene: TRBV7-9
clone size: few
D gene: .

CDR3 protein: CATRDRLYEQYF
CDR3 DNA: TGTGCCACCCGGGACAGACTCTACGAGCAGTACTTC
J gene: TRBJ2-7
V gene: TRBV6-2/TRBV6-3
clone size: .
D gene: TRBD1

CDR3 protein: CASSRSGANVLTF
CDR3 DNA: TGTGCCAGCAGCCGGTCTGGGGCCAACGTCCTGACTTTC
J gene: TRBJ2-6
V gene: TRBV7-2
clone size: .
D gene: .

CDR3 protein: CATSDAGANQPQHF
CDR3 DNA: TGTGCCACCAGTGATGCAGGGGCCAATCAGCCCCAGCATTTT
J gene: TRBJ1-5
V gene: TRBV24-1
clone size: few
D gene: .

CDR3 protein: CASGIDRALGYTF
CDR3 DNA: TGTGCCAGCGGTATAGACAGGGCTTTGGGCTACACCTTC
J gene: TRBJ1-2
V gene: TRBV28
clone size: .
D gene: TRBD1

CDR3 protein: CASSPTTSVSYNEQFF
CDR3 DNA: TGCGCCAGCAGCCCTACTACTTCCGTTTCCTACAATGAGCAGTTCTTC
J gene: TRBJ2-1
V gene: TRBV5-1
clone size: few
D gene: .

CDR3 protein: CASIQGPTEGELFF
CDR3 DNA: TGTGCCAGCATTCAGGGTCCTACAGAAGGGGAGCTGTTTTTT
J gene: TRBJ2-2
V gene: TRBV28
clone size: .
D gene: .

CDR3 protein: CASSMTVQETQYF
CDR3 DNA: TGTGCCAGCAGCATGACAGTCCAAGAGACCCAGTACTTC
J gene: TRBJ2-5
V gene: TRBV6-5
clone size: .
D gene: .

CDR3 protein: CAGSQDGDSRNQPQHF
CDR3 DNA: TGTGCCGGCAGCCAAGATGGTGACAGCCGAAATCAGCCCCAGCATTTT
J gene: TRBJ1-5
V gene: TRBV4-2
clone size: .
D gene: .

CDR3 protein: CASRGQEKNYGYTF
CDR3 DNA: TGTGCCAGCAGGGGGCAGGAGAAAAACTATGGCTACACCTTC
J gene: TRBJ1-2
V gene: TRBV27
clone size: .
D gene: .